This TCR beta chain is from a study of T cell repertoires in cytomegalovirus infection. MiXCR, run by TCRdb on the reads, gives a single entry per CDR3 protein. The table has hundreds of thousands of distinct CDR3 sequences, approximately 33% seen once. Findings and caveats of the study: HLA-C-restricted CMV clonotypes gave the most frequent clonotype in two of eight donors.

Regarding this clonotype: As yet, its antigen is unknown.

This TCR came from a human donor in good health (CMV status not recorded). Some clones in this sample may be carry-over from other donors' samples. Source: cultured CD8+ T cells from PBMCs, taken from culture after CMV antigen stimulation.

Written as DNA, the CDR3 is TGTGCCAGCAGCTTTGCCGCGGGGCTATGGGCCAATGAGCAGTTCTTC. Its protein is CASSFAAGLWANEQFF. The chain recombines TRBV12-3 or TRBV12-4 with TRBJ2-1, with D tentatively TRBD2 (6 bases). V lost 6 bases and J lost 6, with 21 bases in between. The CDR3 runs to 16 residues.